The entry that follows covers one TCR beta chain sequence. The antigen this receptor binds is unknown. At one end the junction does not follow the germline gene, possibly because of a read error. This sample is drawn from a study of T cell repertoires in cytomegalovirus infection (dated by TCRdb to the late 2010s). With respect to the entire study: Donor HLA type was relevant to the analysis, because carriage of CMV infection together with the matching HLA type was indicated by public TCR beta signatures. What the authors observed across the whole study: The ex vivo response was dominated by HLA-C-restricted CMV-specific TCR beta clonotypes, which also provided the single most frequent clonotype in two of eight donors. Carriers of CMV infection plus the relevant HLA type were discriminated by the cumulative frequency of public TCR beta family members in the study cohort and in an independent 352-donor cohort.

The instrument was an Illumina HiSeq 1500. TCRdb ran its own pipeline on the public reads, namely fastp trimming at Q25 and MiXCR clone calling, and kept in-frame beta chains. Records with the same CDR3 protein are collapsed into one entry carrying the most frequent genes and DNA. For this sample the table gives roughly 760,000 distinct CDR3 sequences, of which 35% were detected only once. The top ten clones comprise about 2.8% of the sample. The origin of this receptor is a human donor in good health (CMV status not recorded). Some clones in this sample may be carry-over from other donors' samples. The sample taken for sequencing was PBMCs.

This receptor carries the CDR3 CASSSSTGRLPQHF. The sequenced DNA is TGTGCAAGCAGCTCGTCGACAGGGAGGCTGCCCCAGCATTTT. This chain joins TRBV7-8 to TRBJ1-5, and 7 junctional nucleotides match TRBD1. The germline V gene provides CDR1 SGHVS and CDR2 FQNEAQ. The CDR3 holds 14 amino acids from the cysteine to the phenylalanine. Only CDR3 DNA is held: 42 bases, read in frame from base 1.